This T cell receptor (beta chain) is drawn from a study of blood T cell repertoires in COVID-19. The wider study: Acute and convalescent COVID-19 samples came from the United States, Italy and Spain. In each case, the material was cDNA or gDNA derived from T cells, B-cell-depleted T cells, or PBMCs.

Trimming shortened V by 0 bases and J by 2 bases, and 7 bases separated the two germline ends. This CDR3 is 14 amino acids long. Germline V gives CDR1 MNHEY, CDR2 SVGAGI. The authors' processing: By means of reference gene primer amplification, nucleated cell counts were estimated. TCRdb's table, derived via immunoSEQ multiplex PCR, lists solely in-frame clones and lacks some. V and J calls and clone size are given by that table; D and trimming were obtained from the DNA. The sample has about 52,000 clones, about four fifths seen once. The chain is built from TRBV6-5 and TRBJ1-1, with no clear D. Sample: peripheral blood. The receptor's source is a man between 65 and 85 years old with active COVID-19. Here the CDR3 reads CASSYSGSNTEAFF. CDR3 coding DNA: TGTGCCAGCAGTTACTCGGGGAGTAACACTGAAGCTTTCTTT.